A single sample gave rise to the 28 T cell receptor beta chains below, sequenced in a study of vaccination and CD4 T cells after COVID-19. Their antigen targets remain unknown. Sequence data for DNA of cultured CD4+ T cells were generated by the Oncomine TCR Beta short-read assay. TCRdb independently ran MiXCR on the PCR reads; one entry per CDR3 protein. The sample holds approximately 15,000 distinct CDR3 sequences, about 77% seen once. Described treatment: roughly nine-day PBMC culture with coronavirus spike peptide pools or control peptides (ViraFEST assay). The material sequenced was CD4+ T cells from blood, cultured in vitro, taken after SARS-CoV-2 vaccination. The receptors were gathered from a human donor who received a COVID-19 vaccine.

The genes are TRBV24-1 and TRBJ1-2; 7 nucleotides match TRBD1. Germline-derived CDR1 and CDR2 are KGHDR and SFDVKD. The CDR3 has 12 amino acids. Losses at the gene ends were 5 bases for V and 7 bases for J; bases not matched to a gene: 3. The CDR3 region is CATSVPGGGYTF. The CDR3 nucleotides are TGTGCCACCAGTGTACCAGGGGGTGGCTACACCTTC.

The count of this clonotype is one. The chain joins TRBV24-1 to TRBJ2-3; possibly TRBD2 for D (7 bases). The CDR3 is 14 residues long. Germline assignment: CDR1 KGHDR and CDR2 SFDVKD. V was trimmed by 1 base and J by 10 bases, leaving 14 bases between them. The CDR3 DNA sequence: TGTGCCACCAGTGATTTTCAGGGGAGGGCTGCGCAGTATTTT. As protein: CATSDFQGRAAQYF.

The chain couples TRBV27 to TRBJ1-6, with 9 positions matching TRBD1. V lost 5 bases, J lost 11 bases, and 7 bases stayed unmatched. Germline V lookup: CDR1 MNHEY, CDR2 SMNVEV (reference sequence). The CDR3 is 14 residues long. Here the CDR3 reads CASSLTGGGTPLHF. Here the CDR3 DNA reads TGTGCCAGCAGTCTTACAGGGGGCGGTACACCCCTCCACTTT.

J is TRBJ1-1 and V is TRBV10-1; D gene unclear. V was trimmed by 6 bases and J by 1 base, leaving 12 bases between them. The CDR3 runs to 14 residues. The germline V gene has CDR1 WNHNN and CDR2 SYGVQD (reference sequence). The CDR3 DNA follows: TGCGCCAGCAGCCCGGCGGCGGGGAACACTGAAGCTTTCTTT. It codes for CASSPAAGNTEAFF.

This clonotype was counted only a few times. V usage is TRBV7-2 and J usage is TRBJ2-5; D gene uncertain. The CDR3 sequence is 11 residues long. The germline gives CDR1 SGHTA, CDR2 FQGNSA. V gave up 6 bases and J gave up 1 base, with 3 bases separating them. This CDR3 is CASRTQETQYF. CDR3 in DNA: TGTGCCAGCAGGACCCAAGAGACCCAGTACTTC.

The chain has TRBV18 and TRBJ1-2; D gene ambiguous. Deletions cut 2 bases from V and 2 bases from J, with 6 bases between. This CDR3 contains 13 residues. Per the germline V gene, CDR1 is KGHSH and CDR2 is LQKENI. CDR3 bases: TGTGCCAGCTCACCAGGACGGAACTATGGCTACACCTTC. It specifies CASSPGRNYGYTF. The variable domain in full, completed from reference TRBV18 and TRBJ1-2, reads NAGVMQNPRHLVRRRGQEARLRCSPMKGHSHVYWYRQLPEEGLKFMVYLQKENIIDESGMPKERFSAEFPKEGPSILRIQQVVRGDSAAYFCASSPGRNYGYTFGSGTRLTVV.

The J gene is TRBJ2-2, the V gene TRBV19; TRBD1 aligns across 8 bases. This CDR3 comprises 16 residues. CDR1 and CDR2 (germline): LNHDA, SQIVND (reference sequence). Trimming at V came to 5 bases and at J to 4 bases, leaving 9 bases not matched to a gene. The CDR3 loop reads CASSLPLGTGTGELFF. The CDR3 bases are TGTGCCAGTAGTTTACCGTTAGGGACAGGCACCGGGGAGCTGTTTTTT.

The V call is TRBV20-1, the J call TRBJ2-5; TRBD2 matches 7 bases. Germline V gene lookup returns CDR1 DFQATT and CDR2 SNEGSKA (reference sequence). Losses at the gene ends were 0 bases for V and 7 bases for J; bases not matched to a gene: 14. The CDR3 totals 16 residues. The CDR3 DNA reads as TGCAGTGCTAGAGAGATGAATTTACTAGCGTCGTGGACCCAGTACTTC. Its translation is CSAREMNLLASWTQYF.

This clonotype was seen only once. This chain uses TRBV30 with TRBJ1-2; unclear D gene. The CDR3 length is 17 residues. The V end was cut by 1 base, the J end by 0 bases, with 18 bases between. CDR1 and CDR2 (germline): GTSNPN, SVGIG (reference sequence). CDR3 nucleotides: TGTGCCTGGAGTGGGCTATCGGCCCTTCTAGCTAACTATGGCTACACCTTC. Protein: CAWSGLSALLANYGYTF.

The chain is built from TRBV2 and TRBJ2-7; 11 bases fit TRBD1. Germline trimming cut 5 bases from V and 4 bases from J; bases unmatched to any gene: 4. This CDR3 has 14 residues. Germline loops: CDR1 SNHLY, CDR2 FYNNEI. The CDR3 loop is CASSSDRGPYEQYF. CDR3 in DNA: TGTGCCAGCAGTTCGGACAGGGGGCCTTACGAGCAGTACTTC.

This clonotype occurred a few times. This chain links TRBV19 with TRBJ1-2; tentative D call: TRBD1 (5 bases). V was pared by 8 bases and J by 5 bases, with 9 bases between. The V gene's germline CDR1 is LNHDA and CDR2 SQIVND (reference sequence). The CDR3 is made up of 11 amino acids. The CDR3: CASQTAYGYTF. The DNA of the CDR3 is TGTGCCAGTCAGACAGCTTATGGCTACACCTTC.

This chain uses TRBV20-1 with TRBJ1-2, with D perhaps matching TRBD1 (5 bases). The V gene's germline CDR1 is DFQATT and CDR2 SNEGSKA (reference sequence). The length of the CDR3 is 17 residues. Between the trimmed V and J ends, which lost 0 bases and 5 bases, there was a span of 22 bases. In DNA, the CDR3 is TGCAGTGCTAGAGATGGGGCACGGGATGGTGGTGATTATGGCTACACCTTC. Translation gives CSARDGARDGGDYGYTF.

The chain combines TRBV7-6 with TRBJ1-6; D is unclear. The V gene lost 0 bases and the J gene lost 9 bases, with 12 bases spanning the gap. Per the germline V gene, CDR1 is SGHVS and CDR2 is FNYEAQ. The CDR3 spans 15 residues. CDR3 nucleotides: TGTGCCAGCAGCTTAGCGGGGTCCGCCGGTTCACCCCTCCACTTT. It is translated as CASSLAGSAGSPLHF.

J is TRBJ1-2 and V is TRBV20-1, with 9 nucleotides matching TRBD1. V gave up 7 bases and J gave up 5 bases; unmatched junction bases: 8. The CDR3 runs 13 residues. Per the germline V gene, CDR1 is DFQATT and CDR2 is SNEGSKA (reference sequence). The CDR3 loop is CSGRGDRDYGYTF. The CDR3 DNA is TGCAGTGGCCGTGGGGACAGGGATTATGGCTACACCTTC.

This chain joins TRBV28 and TRBJ1-2; D gene uncertain. Germline-derived CDR1 and CDR2 are MDHEN and SYDVKM. This CDR3 contains 14 residues. V was shortened by 2 bases and J by 7 bases, with 14 bases between the two germline ends. The CDR3 sequence: CASSLPGQLSGYTF. CDR3 coding DNA: TGTGCCAGCAGTTTACCGGGTCAGCTGAGTGGCTACACCTTC.

The chain uses TRBV7-3 and TRBJ2-7; D tentatively fits TRBD1 or TRBD2 (7 bases each). V was cut by 2 bases and J by 6 bases, with 17 bases left in between. This CDR3 is built from 15 residues. Per the germline V gene, CDR1 is SGHTA and CDR2 is FQGTGA. The DNA for the CDR3 is TGTGCCAGCAGCTTAGACGGGGCCAGGGGGGGCGAGCAGTACTTC. Translating it yields CASSLDGARGGEQYF.

This chain uses TRBV6-1 with TRBJ1-6, with TRBD1 matching over 7 bases. Trimming cost V 6 bases and J 10 bases; bases outside gene matches: 9. Per germline, CDR1 MNHNS and CDR2 SASEGT. This CDR3 has 14 amino acids. The CDR3 region has the DNA TGTGCCAGCAGCGTAACAGGGGTTGGGTCACCCCTCCACTTT. It yields the protein CASSVTGVGSPLHF.

This chain joins TRBV20-1 and TRBJ2-3, with no clear D. Germline V CDR1 and CDR2: DFQATT, SNEGSKA (reference sequence). Deletions cut 0 bases from V and 6 bases from J, with 7 bases between. This CDR3 region has 12 residues. Here the CDR3 DNA reads TGCAGTGCTAGAGAGCCCCGGGATACGCAGTATTTT. Its translation is CSAREPRDTQYF.

The genes are TRBV19 and TRBJ1-6; D unclear. V lost 1 base, J lost 7 bases, and 5 bases lay in between. The CDR3 extends over 13 amino acids. CDR1 LNHDA and CDR2 SQIVND come from the germline V gene (reference sequence). This CDR3 reads CASSIGANSPLHF. In DNA form, the CDR3 reads TGTGCCAGTAGTATAGGGGCCAATTCACCCCTCCACTTT.

This rearrangement joins TRBV10-3 to TRBJ1-1; the D gene is possibly TRBD1 (6 bases). The CDR3 is 15 amino acids. Trimming took 0 bases from V and 6 from J, leaving 14 bases between them. CDR1 and CDR2 (germline): ENHRY, SYGVKD. The DNA of the CDR3 is TGTGCCATCAGTGAGTCGAATCAGGGGAGTGCTGAAGCTTTCTTT. This translates into CAISESNQGSAEAFF.

This chain uses TRBV6-1 with TRBJ1-2; D ambiguous. The CDR3 is 12 amino acids. V lost 7 bases, J lost 4 bases, and 10 bases lay in between. Germline-derived CDR1 and CDR2 are MNHNS and SASEGT. The CDR3 protein is CASTGWSYGYTF. The CDR3 DNA sequence: TGTGCCAGCACCGGATGGAGCTATGGCTACACCTTC.

The rearrangement links TRBV19 to TRBJ2-5; a possible D gene is TRBD2 (5 bases). Trimming removed 3 bases from V and 5 bases from J, with 10 bases in between. Germline V CDR1 and CDR2: LNHDA, SQIVND (reference sequence). This CDR3 contains 13 residues. The DNA of the CDR3 is TGTGCCAGTAGTATGGGTAGAGGGGAGACCCAGTACTTC. As protein: CASSMGRGETQYF. The variable domain in full, with the rest retrieved from reference TRBV19 and TRBJ2-5, is DGGITQSPKYLFRKEGQNVTLSCEQNLNHDAMYWYRQDPGQGLRLIYYSQIVNDFQKGDIAEGYSVSREKKESFPLTVTSAQKNPTAFYLCASSMGRGETQYFGPGTRLLVL.

The chain is built from TRBV2 and TRBJ2-6; D is unresolved. The length of the CDR3 is 14 residues. Trimming stripped 2 bases from V and 1 base from J, with 3 bases between. Germline V gene data show CDR1 as SNHLY and CDR2 as FYNNEI. The CDR3: CASSEQSGANVLTF. CDR3 sequence (DNA): TGTGCCAGCAGTGAACAATCTGGGGCCAACGTCCTGACTTTC.

The chain links TRBV6-1 to TRBJ1-5, with D possibly matching TRBD1 (5 bases). The CDR3 contains 14 residues. Germline CDR1 reads MNHNS; CDR2 reads SASEGT. Deletions cut 6 bases from V and 4 bases from J, with 13 bases between. CDR3 amino acids: CASSPRVENQPQHF. The CDR3 DNA is TGTGCCAGCAGCCCCAGGGTGGAAAATCAGCCCCAGCATTTT.

The chain couples TRBV20-1 to TRBJ1-2; a weak D match, TRBD1 (6 bases). Germline values: CDR1 DFQATT, CDR2 SNEGSKA (reference sequence). The germline V and J ends were trimmed by 6 bases and 2 bases, with 13 bases remaining between them. CDR3 length: 13 residues. The CDR3 nucleotides are TGCAGTGCCGACAGGAGCTCAAACTATGGCTACACCTTC. It yields the protein CSADRSSNYGYTF.

The chain joins TRBV7-8 to TRBJ2-7; D unresolved. From germline, CDR1 is SGHVS and CDR2 FQNEAQ. The CDR3 loop spans 14 amino acids. V lost 5 bases to trimming and J lost 0 bases, with 11 bases between them. Here the CDR3 DNA reads TGTGCCAGCAGCAGAGGAGCAGCCTCCTACGAGCAGTACTTC. Encoded protein: CASSRGAASYEQYF.

The table lists this clonotype with a few counts. The CDR3 bases are TGTGCCAGCATGGGGCTTGGGCTCTATGGCTACACCTTC. This gives the protein CASMGLGLYGYTF. The rearrangement uses TRBV7-9 and TRBJ1-2, with D tentatively TRBD1 (5 bases). Germline V gene lookup returns CDR1 SEHNR and CDR2 FQNEAQ (reference sequence). This CDR3 contains 13 residues. Trimming shortened V by 7 bases and J by 4 bases, and 13 bases separated the two germline ends. Full variable domain (missing parts from reference TRBV7-9 and TRBJ1-2): DTGVSQNPRHKITKRGQNVTFRCDPISEHNRLYWYRQTLGQGPEFLTYFQNEAQLEKSRLLSDRFSAERPKGSFSTLEIQRTEQGDSAMYLCASMGLGLYGYTFGSGTRLTVV.

V is TRBV6-7 and J is TRBJ2-2, with D possibly being TRBD1 (6 bases). TRBV6-7 falls under the ORF class, with uncertain function. The CDR3 length is 14 residues. The V gene lost 4 bases and the J gene lost 13 bases, with 19 bases spanning the gap. This CDR3 is CASSWRARTVGLFF. The CDR3 DNA reads as TGTGCCAGCAGTTGGAGAGCTCGGACAGTCGGGCTGTTTTTT.